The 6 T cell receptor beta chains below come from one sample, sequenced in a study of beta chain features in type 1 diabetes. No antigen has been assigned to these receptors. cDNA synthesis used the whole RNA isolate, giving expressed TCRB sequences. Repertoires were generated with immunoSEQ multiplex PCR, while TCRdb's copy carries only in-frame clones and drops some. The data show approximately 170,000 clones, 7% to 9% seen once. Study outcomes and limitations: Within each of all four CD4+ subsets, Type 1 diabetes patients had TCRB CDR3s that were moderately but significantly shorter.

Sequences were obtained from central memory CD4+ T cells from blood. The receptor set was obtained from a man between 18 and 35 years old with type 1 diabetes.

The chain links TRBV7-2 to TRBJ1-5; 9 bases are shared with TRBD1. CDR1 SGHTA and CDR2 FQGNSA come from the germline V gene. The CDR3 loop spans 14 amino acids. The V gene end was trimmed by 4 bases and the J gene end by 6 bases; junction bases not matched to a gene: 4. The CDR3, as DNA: TGTGCCAGCAGCTCGGACAGGGGTGGTCAGCCCCAGCATTTT. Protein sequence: CASSSDRGGQPQHF.

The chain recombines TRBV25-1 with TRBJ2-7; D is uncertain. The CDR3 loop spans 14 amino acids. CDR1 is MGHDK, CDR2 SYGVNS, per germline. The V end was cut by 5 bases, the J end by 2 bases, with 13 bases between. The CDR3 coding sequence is TGTGCCAGCAGTTTTCAGACTCATCCCTACGAGCAGTACTTC. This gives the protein CASSFQTHPYEQYF.

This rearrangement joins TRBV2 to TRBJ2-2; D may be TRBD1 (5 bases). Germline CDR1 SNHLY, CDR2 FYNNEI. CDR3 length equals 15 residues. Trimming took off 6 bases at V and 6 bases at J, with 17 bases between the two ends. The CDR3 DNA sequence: TGTGCCAGCAGGCCGGCCAGGGAAGGTGCCGGGGAGCTGTTTTTT. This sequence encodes CASRPAREGAGELFF.

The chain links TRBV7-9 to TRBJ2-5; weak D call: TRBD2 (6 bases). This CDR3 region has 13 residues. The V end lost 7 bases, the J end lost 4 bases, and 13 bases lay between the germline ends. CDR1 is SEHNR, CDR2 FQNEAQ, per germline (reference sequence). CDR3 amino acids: CASTLMGGETQYF. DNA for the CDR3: TGTGCCAGCACCCTTATGGGGGGAGAGACCCAGTACTTC.

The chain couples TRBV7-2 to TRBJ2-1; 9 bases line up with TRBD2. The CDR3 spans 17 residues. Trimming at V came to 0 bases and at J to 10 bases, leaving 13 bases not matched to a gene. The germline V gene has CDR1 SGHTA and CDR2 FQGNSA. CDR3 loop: CASSLARGGHVVVEQFF. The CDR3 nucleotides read TGTGCCAGCAGCTTAGCGCGGGGGGGCCATGTGGTGGTGGAGCAGTTCTTC.

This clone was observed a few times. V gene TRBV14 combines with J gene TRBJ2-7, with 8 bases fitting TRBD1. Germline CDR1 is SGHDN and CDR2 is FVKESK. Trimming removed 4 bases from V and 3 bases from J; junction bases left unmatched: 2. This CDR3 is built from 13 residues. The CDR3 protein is CASSLTGGYEQYF. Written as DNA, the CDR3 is TGTGCCAGCAGCCTTACAGGGGGCTACGAGCAGTACTTC.